The 23 T cell receptor beta chains listed next were all sequenced from one sample in a study of CXCR3-negative and CXCR3-positive naive CD8 T cells. UMI-tagged TRB cDNA libraries were built via 5' RACE. For each CDR3 protein, TCRdb gives one entry from its re-call of the 5' RACE reads, without DNA. The table lists 130,000 or so distinct CDR3 sequences. The sample comprised naive CXCR3- CD8+ T cells from blood. Sample subset: CD45RO-CCR7+CD27+CD95- naive CD8+ T cells lacking CXCR3 (TNR3-). The origin of the receptors is a human donor in good health. Some clones in this sample may be carry-over from other donors' samples.

This rearrangement joins TRBV5-1 to TRBJ2-1; TCRdb's D gene call, TRBD2, goes unchecked for lack of DNA. The CDR3 spans 17 residues. CDR1 and CDR2 from the germline V gene are SGHRS and YFSETQ. The chain's CDR3 is CASSLEGSGSAYNEQFF.

V usage is TRBV23-1 and J usage is TRBJ2-1. TRBV23-1 is flagged as an ORF with uncertain function. The CDR3 has 14 residues. The CDR3 protein is CARLNRGSYNEQFF.

The V call is TRBV7-9, the J call TRBJ1-2; the D gene TCRdb calls, TRBD1, cannot be checked with no DNA. The CDR3 spans 14 residues. Germline lookup yields CDR1 SEHNR and CDR2 FQNEAQ (reference sequence). The chain's CDR3 is CASSRTDRRYGYTF.

This rearrangement joins TRBV27 to TRBJ1-1; TCRdb picks TRBD1, but there is no DNA to check that call. CDR3 length equals 15 residues. Per germline, CDR1 MNHEY and CDR2 SMNVEV (reference sequence). CDR3 sequence: CASSPGTNRRTEAFF.

The rearrangement joins TRBV9 to TRBJ1-5. The CDR3 sequence is 14 residues long. Germline V gene lookup returns CDR1 SGDLS and CDR2 YYNGEE. The CDR3 reads CASSVDSSNQPQHF.

The chain combines TRBV5-4 with TRBJ2-5. Germline V lookup: CDR1 SGHNT, CDR2 YYREEE (reference sequence). The CDR3 totals 13 residues. The CDR3: CASSLRWEETQYF.

The chain has TRBV7-9 and TRBJ2-5; no DNA is available, so the TRBD1 call from TCRdb remains unchecked. Germline V lookup: CDR1 SEHNR, CDR2 FQNEAQ (reference sequence). This CDR3 is 15 amino acids long. The CDR3 is CASSSRDRIQETQYF.

This chain connects TRBV7-2 to TRBJ2-7; the TRBD2 assignment by TCRdb is unverifiable without DNA. Germline V gene data show CDR1 as SGHTA and CDR2 as FQGNSA. The CDR3 is 13 residues long. The CDR3 region is CASSWGAGGEQYF.

This chain links TRBV7-9 with TRBJ2-7; TCRdb's D call of TRBD2 is untestable without DNA. CDR3 length equals 15 residues. Germline V gives CDR1 SEHNR, CDR2 FQNEAQ (reference sequence). The chain's CDR3 is CASSSGRELFYEQHF.

The chain joins TRBV2 to TRBJ2-7; TCRdb picks TRBD2, but there is no DNA to check that call. The CDR3 runs to 14 residues. Germline lookup yields CDR1 SNHLY and CDR2 FYNNEI. The CDR3 here is CASSDMLDSYEQYF.

The J gene is TRBJ2-1, the V gene TRBV2; the D call of TRBD2 rests on TCRdb alone, since no DNA is present to check it. The CDR3 length is 14 residues. Germline V lookup: CDR1 SNHLY, CDR2 FYNNEI. CDR3: CASSEAGGGYEQFF.

The V gene is TRBV5-1, the J gene TRBJ2-7; TCRdb selects TRBD1, and the lack of DNA leaves this call unchecked. The CDR3 contains 15 residues. Germline CDR1 is SGHRS and CDR2 is YFSETQ. The CDR3 protein is CASSLGLGVTYEQYF.

This chain links TRBV4-1 with TRBJ2-2; TCRdb's assignment of TRBD1 cannot be checked, as there is no DNA. Per germline, CDR1 MGHRA and CDR2 YSYEKL. The CDR3 spans 18 residues. CDR3 sequence reads: CASCQDIQVGVNTGELFF.

The chain carries TRBV7-6 and TRBJ2-7; TCRdb names TRBD2, which stays unverified in the absence of DNA. Per germline, CDR1 SGHVS and CDR2 FNYEAQ. This CDR3 is built from 14 residues. Here the CDR3 reads CASSFASGSSEQYF.

The CDR3 reads CASSLGPERETQYF. The chain carries TRBV5-1 and TRBJ2-5; TCRdb returns TRBD2, unconfirmable since there is no DNA. Germline loops: CDR1 SGHRS, CDR2 YFSETQ. The length of the CDR3 is 14 residues.

V gene TRBV28 combines with J gene TRBJ2-3; the TCRdb call, TRBD1, lacks DNA for checking. The CDR3 is 14 amino acids. Per germline, CDR1 MDHEN and CDR2 SYDVKM. This CDR3 is CASSLGGGEDTQYF.

The chain carries TRBV12-3 or TRBV12-4 and TRBJ2-5; TCRdb names TRBD2, which stays unverified in the absence of DNA. This CDR3 comprises 12 residues. CDR3 region: CASSPSKSTQYF.

The CDR3 loop is CASSLADGNTYEQYF. The gene calls are TRBV13 and TRBJ2-7. The CDR3 has 15 amino acids. Germline CDR1 and CDR2: PRHDT and FYEKMQ (reference sequence).

This rearrangement joins TRBV7-3 to TRBJ2-1; checking the TCRdb D call of TRBD2 is not possible without DNA. CDR1 and CDR2 (germline): SGHTA, FQGTGA. This CDR3 is built from 18 residues. The CDR3 spells CASSSSGTSGALGGEQFF.

The chain carries TRBV29-1 and TRBJ2-7; absent DNA, TCRdb's TRBD1 call cannot be checked. The germline V gene encodes CDR1 SQVTM and CDR2 ANQGSEA. This CDR3 is 14 amino acids long. The CDR3 region is CSVDLGQGNYEQYF.

This chain connects TRBV3-1 to TRBJ2-7; TCRdb lists TRBD1, though no DNA is available to test this call. Germline values: CDR1 LGHDT, CDR2 YNNKEL (reference sequence). The CDR3 spans 13 residues. CDR3 sequence reads: CASSQVGGGEQYF.

This chain uses TRBV20-1 with TRBJ2-1; no DNA is available, so the TRBD2 call from TCRdb remains unchecked. This CDR3 comprises 15 residues. Germline V gives CDR1 DFQATT, CDR2 SNEGSKA (reference sequence). The chain's CDR3 is CSARDGLAYYNEQFF.

The chain combines TRBV5-4 with TRBJ1-1. The V gene's germline CDR1 is SGHNT and CDR2 YYREEE (reference sequence). CDR3 length equals 16 residues. CDR3: CASSEADTGPLTEAFF.